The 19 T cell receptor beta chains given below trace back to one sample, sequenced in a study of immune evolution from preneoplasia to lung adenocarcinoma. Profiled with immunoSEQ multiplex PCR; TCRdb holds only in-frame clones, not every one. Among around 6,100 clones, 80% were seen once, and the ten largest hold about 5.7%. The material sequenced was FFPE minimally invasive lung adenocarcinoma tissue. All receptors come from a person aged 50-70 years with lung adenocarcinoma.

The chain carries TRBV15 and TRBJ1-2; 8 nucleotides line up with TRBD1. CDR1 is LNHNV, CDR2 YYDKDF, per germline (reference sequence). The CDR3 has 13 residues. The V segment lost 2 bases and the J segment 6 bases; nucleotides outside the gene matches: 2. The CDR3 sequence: CATSRQGAHGYTF. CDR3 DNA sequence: TGTGCCACCAGCAGACAGGGGGCGCATGGCTACACCTTC. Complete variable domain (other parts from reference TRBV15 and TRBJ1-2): DAMVIQNPRYQVTQFGKPVTLSCSQTLNHNVMYWYQQKSSQAPKLLFHYYDKDFNNEADTPDNFQSRRPNTSFCFLDIRSPGLGDTAMYLCATSRQGAHGYTFGSGTRLTVV.

The CDR3 loop reads CASNSGGSIYGYTF. The CDR3 region has the DNA TGTGCCAGTAATTCAGGGGGGTCGATCTATGGCTACACCTTC. The chain uses TRBV19 and TRBJ1-2; 7 bases are a match to TRBD1. Germline CDR1 reads LNHDA; CDR2 reads SQIVND (reference sequence). This CDR3 spans 14 amino acids. The V and J ends lost 7 bases and 4 bases, in that order; junction bases with no gene match: 9.

Here the CDR3 DNA reads TGTGCCTGCCCACGAGGGGCAGGGGCAGGCAATGAGCAGTTCTTC. Translation: CACPRGAGAGNEQFF. The rearrangement joins TRBV30 to TRBJ2-1; possible D gene TRBD1, 6 bases. This CDR3 is 15 amino acids long. Germline V gene data show CDR1 as GTSNPN and CDR2 as SVGIG (reference sequence). Trimming shortened V by 6 bases and J by 6 bases, and 21 bases separated the two germline ends.

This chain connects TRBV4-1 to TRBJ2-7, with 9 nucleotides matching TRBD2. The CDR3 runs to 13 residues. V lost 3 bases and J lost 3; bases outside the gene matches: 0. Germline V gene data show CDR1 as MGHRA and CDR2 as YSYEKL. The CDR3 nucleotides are TGCGCCAGCAGCCAGCGGGAGGGCTACGAGCAGTACTTC. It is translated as CASSQREGYEQYF.

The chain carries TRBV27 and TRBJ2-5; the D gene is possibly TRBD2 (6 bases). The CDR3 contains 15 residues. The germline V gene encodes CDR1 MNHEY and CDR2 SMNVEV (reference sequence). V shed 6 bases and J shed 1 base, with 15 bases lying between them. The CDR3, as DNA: TGTGCCAGCAGCCCCCTCCGGGACTTCCAAGAGACCCAGTACTTC. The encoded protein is CASSPLRDFQETQYF.

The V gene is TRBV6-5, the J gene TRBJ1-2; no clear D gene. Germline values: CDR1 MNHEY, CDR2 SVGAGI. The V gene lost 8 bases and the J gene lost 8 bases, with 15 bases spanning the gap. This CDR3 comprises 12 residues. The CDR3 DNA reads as TGTGCCAGCTGGCGAATCCGACGGGGCTACACCTTC. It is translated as CASWRIRRGYTF.

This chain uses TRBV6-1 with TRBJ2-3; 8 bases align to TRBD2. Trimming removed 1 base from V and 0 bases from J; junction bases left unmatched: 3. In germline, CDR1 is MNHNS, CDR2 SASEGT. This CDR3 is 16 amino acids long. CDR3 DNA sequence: TGTGCCAGCAGTGAAGTAGGCGGGGGGAGCACAGATACGCAGTATTTT. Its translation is CASSEVGGGSTDTQYF.

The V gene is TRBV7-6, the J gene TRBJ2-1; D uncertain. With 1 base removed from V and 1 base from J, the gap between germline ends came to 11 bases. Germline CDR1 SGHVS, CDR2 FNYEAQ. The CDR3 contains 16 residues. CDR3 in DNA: TGTGCCAGCAGCTTAGTGGAGCGTCTTTCCTACAATGAGCAGTTCTTC. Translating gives CASSLVERLSYNEQFF.

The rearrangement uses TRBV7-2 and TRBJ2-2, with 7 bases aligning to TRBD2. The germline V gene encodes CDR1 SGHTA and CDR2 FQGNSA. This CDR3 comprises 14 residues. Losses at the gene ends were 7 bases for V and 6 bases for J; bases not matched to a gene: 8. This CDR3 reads CASNPREKAGELFF. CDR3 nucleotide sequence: TGTGCCAGCAACCCGCGGGAGAAGGCCGGGGAGCTGTTTTTT.

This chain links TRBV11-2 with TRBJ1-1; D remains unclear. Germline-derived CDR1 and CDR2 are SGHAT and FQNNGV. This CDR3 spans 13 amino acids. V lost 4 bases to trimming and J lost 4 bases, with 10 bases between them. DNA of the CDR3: TGTGCCAGCAGCTCTGGGCTTGGCACTGAAGCTTTCTTT. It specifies CASSSGLGTEAFF.

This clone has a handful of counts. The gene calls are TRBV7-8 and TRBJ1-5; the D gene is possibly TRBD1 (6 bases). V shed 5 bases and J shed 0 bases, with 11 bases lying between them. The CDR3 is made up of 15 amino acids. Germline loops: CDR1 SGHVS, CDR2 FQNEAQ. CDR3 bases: TGTGCCAGCAGCCGCACAGGGAATAGCAATCAGCCCCAGCATTTT. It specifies CASSRTGNSNQPQHF.

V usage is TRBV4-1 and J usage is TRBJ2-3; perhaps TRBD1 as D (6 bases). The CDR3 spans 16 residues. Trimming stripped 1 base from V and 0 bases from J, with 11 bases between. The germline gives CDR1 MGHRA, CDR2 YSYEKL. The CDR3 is CASSQVGGPSTDTQYF. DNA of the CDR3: TGCGCCAGCAGCCAAGTTGGGGGCCCCAGCACAGATACGCAGTATTTT.

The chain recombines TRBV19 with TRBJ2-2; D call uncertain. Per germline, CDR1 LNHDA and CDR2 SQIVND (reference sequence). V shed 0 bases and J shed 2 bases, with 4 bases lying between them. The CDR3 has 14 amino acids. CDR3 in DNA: TGTGCCAGTAGTATAGATCGAAACACCGGGGAGCTGTTTTTT. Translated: CASSIDRNTGELFF. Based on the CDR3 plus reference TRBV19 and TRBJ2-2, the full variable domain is DGGITQSPKYLFRKEGQNVTLSCEQNLNHDAMYWYRQDPGQGLRLIYYSQIVNDFQKGDIAEGYSVSREKKESFPLTVTSAQKNPTAFYLCASSIDRNTGELFFGEGSRLTVL.

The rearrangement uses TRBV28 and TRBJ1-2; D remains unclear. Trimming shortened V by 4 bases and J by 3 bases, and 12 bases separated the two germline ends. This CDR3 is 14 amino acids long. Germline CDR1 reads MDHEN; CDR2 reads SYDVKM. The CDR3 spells CASSSLPHDYGYTF. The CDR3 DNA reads TGTGCCAGCAGTTCCCTACCACACGACTATGGCTACACCTTC.

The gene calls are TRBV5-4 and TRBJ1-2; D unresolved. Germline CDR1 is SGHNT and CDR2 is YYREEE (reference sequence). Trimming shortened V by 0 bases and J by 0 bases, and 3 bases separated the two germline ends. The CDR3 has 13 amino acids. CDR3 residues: CASSLDSNYGYTF. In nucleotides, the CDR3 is TGTGCCAGCAGCTTGGATTCTAACTATGGCTACACCTTC.

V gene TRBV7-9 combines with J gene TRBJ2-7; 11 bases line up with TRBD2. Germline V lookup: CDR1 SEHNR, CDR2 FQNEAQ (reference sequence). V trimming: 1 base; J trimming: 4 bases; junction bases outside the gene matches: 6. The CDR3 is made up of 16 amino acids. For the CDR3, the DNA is TGTGCCAGCAGCTTAGGAACTAGCGGGAGTGTTTACGAGCAGTACTTC. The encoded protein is CASSLGTSGSVYEQYF.

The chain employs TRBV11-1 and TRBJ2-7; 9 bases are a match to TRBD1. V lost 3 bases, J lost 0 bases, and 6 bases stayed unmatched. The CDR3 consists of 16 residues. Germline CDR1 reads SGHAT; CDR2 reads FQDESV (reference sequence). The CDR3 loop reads CASSLGTGSRSYEQYF. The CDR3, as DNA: TGTGCCAGCAGCTTGGGGACAGGGTCCCGCTCCTACGAGCAGTACTTC.

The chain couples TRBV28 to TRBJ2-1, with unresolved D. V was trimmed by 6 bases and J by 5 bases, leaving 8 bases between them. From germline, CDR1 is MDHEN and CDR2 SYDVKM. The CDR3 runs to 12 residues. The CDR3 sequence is CASSPGNNEQFF. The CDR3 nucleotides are TGTGCCAGCAGCCCTGGAAACAATGAGCAGTTCTTC.

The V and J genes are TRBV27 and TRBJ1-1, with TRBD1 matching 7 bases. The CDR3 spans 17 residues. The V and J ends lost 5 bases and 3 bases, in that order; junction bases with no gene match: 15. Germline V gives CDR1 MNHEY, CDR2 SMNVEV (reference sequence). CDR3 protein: CASSPTGMRKGYTEAFF. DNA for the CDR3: TGTGCCAGCAGTCCGACAGGGATGAGAAAGGGGTACACTGAAGCTTTCTTT.